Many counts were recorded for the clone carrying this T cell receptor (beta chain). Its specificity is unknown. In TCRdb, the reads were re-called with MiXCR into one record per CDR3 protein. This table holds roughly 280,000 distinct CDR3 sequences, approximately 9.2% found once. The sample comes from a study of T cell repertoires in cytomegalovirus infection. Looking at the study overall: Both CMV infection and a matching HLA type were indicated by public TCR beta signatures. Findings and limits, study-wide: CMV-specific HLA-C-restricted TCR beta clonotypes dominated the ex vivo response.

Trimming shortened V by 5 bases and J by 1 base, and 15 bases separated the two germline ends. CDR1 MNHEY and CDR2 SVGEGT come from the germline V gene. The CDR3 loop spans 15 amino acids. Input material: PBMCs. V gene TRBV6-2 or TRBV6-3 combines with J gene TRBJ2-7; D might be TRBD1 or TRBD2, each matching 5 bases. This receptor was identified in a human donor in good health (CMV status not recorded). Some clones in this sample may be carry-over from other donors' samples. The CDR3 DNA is TGTGCCAGCAGTACAACCGGGACGGGTTCCTACGAGCAGTACTTC. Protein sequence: CASSTTGTGSYEQYF.